What follows are 18 T cell receptor beta chains derived from one specimen sequenced in a study of TIL therapy for anti-PD-1-resistant metastatic lung cancer. Time point specified: pre-treatment sample, taken before nivolumab and TIL therapy. Sequencing used immunoSEQ v3. Profiling relied on immunoSEQ multiplex PCR, and the TCRdb table lists in-frame clones only, not all of them. The table includes about 60,000 clones, roughly 66% detected once. Specimen: blood, collected at baseline. All receptors come from a person aged 25 to 79 with non-small cell lung cancer.

The CDR3 loop is CASSTGDSGYTF. In nucleotides, the CDR3 is TGTGCCAGCAGTACAGGGGATAGTGGCTACACCTTC. The V gene is TRBV6-5, the J gene TRBJ1-2; 7 bases fit TRBD1. Trimming cost V 5 bases and J 7 bases; bases outside gene matches: 4. The CDR3 is made up of 12 amino acids. Germline V CDR1 and CDR2: MNHEY, SVGAGI.

This clone was picked up a small number of times. The CDR3 region has the DNA TGTGCCAGCAGCTACTCGGAGGGGGGCAGCTCCTACAATGAGCAGTTCTTC. Translating gives CASSYSEGGSSYNEQFF. The V gene is TRBV7-6, the J gene TRBJ2-1; the D call may be TRBD1 or TRBD2 (6 bases each). The CDR3 sequence is 17 residues long. V was shortened by 4 bases and J by 0 bases, with 16 bases between the two germline ends. Germline V gene data show CDR1 as SGHVS and CDR2 as FNYEAQ.

This clone was picked up a small number of times. The V call is TRBV5-1, the J call TRBJ2-2; tentatively, D is TRBD1 or TRBD2 (5 bases each). Looked up from germline, CDR1 is SGHRS and CDR2 is YFSETQ. Trimming left V 2 bases short and J 0 bases short, with 11 bases between. The CDR3 extends over 16 amino acids. The CDR3, as DNA: TGCGCCAGCAGCTTCCGGGGACCTACGAACACCGGGGAGCTGTTTTTT. It codes for CASSFRGPTNTGELFF.

The chain employs TRBV7-9 and TRBJ2-7; TRBD2 might be the D (5 bases). The germline V and J ends were trimmed by 1 base and 3 bases, with 16 bases remaining between them. The CDR3 extends over 16 amino acids. Germline V gene lookup returns CDR1 SEHNR and CDR2 FQNEAQ (reference sequence). Written as DNA, the CDR3 is TGTGCCAGCAGCTTAGGACGCGGGCCACCCCACTACGAGCAGTACTTC. Its translation: CASSLGRGPPHYEQYF.

DNA for the CDR3: TGTGCCAGCAGCTTAGGAGGCGATCAGCCCCAGCATTTT. Translation gives CASSLGGDQPQHF. The chain links TRBV7-9 to TRBJ1-5; no definite D call. V dropped 1 base and J dropped 5 bases, with 6 bases sitting between them. The CDR3 totals 13 residues. Per the germline V gene, CDR1 is SEHNR and CDR2 is FQNEAQ (reference sequence).

The chain uses TRBV6-1 and TRBJ2-3; 11 nucleotides agree with TRBD2. Germline CDR1 and CDR2: MNHNS and SASEGT. The CDR3 runs 17 residues. V shed 3 bases, J shed 5 bases, and the junction held 10 bases outside the gene matches. Here the CDR3 reads CASSESTGTSGLDTQYF. The CDR3 DNA reads as TGTGCCAGCAGTGAGTCAACCGGGACTAGCGGTCTAGATACGCAGTATTTT.

This chain connects TRBV11-2 to TRBJ1-2; no firm D call. This CDR3 region has 13 residues. The V end lost 3 bases, the J end lost 1 base, and 6 bases lay between the germline ends. Germline assignment: CDR1 SGHAT and CDR2 FQNNGV. CDR3 region: CASSFQLNYGYTF. CDR3 nucleotide sequence: TGTGCCAGCAGCTTCCAGCTTAACTATGGCTACACCTTC.

The chain joins TRBV10-1 to TRBJ1-6; D perhaps matches TRBD1 (6 bases). Germline CDR1 reads WNHNN; CDR2 reads SYGVQD (reference sequence). The CDR3 extends over 13 amino acids. Trimming removed 8 bases from V and 9 bases from J, with 14 bases in between. The CDR3 nucleotides read TGCGCCAGCGGCCGGGACATTGGTTCACCCCTCCACTTT. Its protein is CASGRDIGSPLHF.

The chain joins TRBV2 to TRBJ1-1, with D unresolved. V lost 4 bases to trimming and J lost 5 bases, with 14 bases between them. From germline, CDR1 is SNHLY and CDR2 FYNNEI. This CDR3 contains 14 residues. CDR3 coding DNA: TGTGCCAGCAGTGCTTGGGAGGTTCTAACTGAAGCTTTCTTT. It codes for CASSAWEVLTEAFF.

The chain has TRBV7-9 and TRBJ2-5; tentative D call: TRBD2 (6 bases). This CDR3 has 15 amino acids. Germline values: CDR1 SEHNR, CDR2 FQNEAQ (reference sequence). V dropped 2 bases and J dropped 5 bases, with 15 bases sitting between them. The CDR3 bases are TGTGCCAGCAGCTTATGGACCCCGGGAGTTGAGACCCAGTACTTC. Its translation: CASSLWTPGVETQYF.

The rearrangement links TRBV5-4 to TRBJ2-1; 10 bases align to TRBD2. Germline V gene lookup returns CDR1 SGHNT and CDR2 YYREEE (reference sequence). With 4 bases clipped from V and 5 bases from J, the junction kept 6 bases outside the gene matches. CDR3 length equals 15 residues. In nucleotides, the CDR3 is TGTGCCAGCAGCAACTCAGCGGGGGGGAACAATGAGCAGTTCTTC. This encodes CASSNSAGGNNEQFF.

The chain has TRBV19 and TRBJ1-2; the match to TRBD1 covers 8 bases. CDR3 length: 17 amino acids. The junction had 8 bases not matched to a gene; V was cut back by 0 bases and J by 2 bases. Germline assignment: CDR1 LNHDA and CDR2 SQIVND (reference sequence). CDR3 DNA: TGTGCCAGTAGTATAGATCCCGGGACAGGTCTAAACTATGGCTACACCTTC. Amino acids: CASSIDPGTGLNYGYTF.

Remarks on this clone: Other DNA sequences in the same sample also yield this CDR3. The chain is built from TRBV28 and TRBJ1-1; D is undetermined. V was clipped by 3 bases and J by 0 bases, with 8 bases between them. The germline gives CDR1 MDHEN, CDR2 SYDVKM. The CDR3 length is 14 residues. This chain's CDR3 is CASSLGLMNTEAFF. DNA for the CDR3: TGTGCCAGCAGTTTGGGTCTCATGAACACTGAAGCTTTCTTT. Looking up the rest from reference TRBV28 and TRBJ1-1 gives the full variable domain: DVKVTQSSRYLVKRTGEKVFLECVQDMDHENMFWYRQDPGLGLRLIYFSYDVKMKEKGDIPEGYSVSREKKERFSLILESASTNQTSMYLCASSLGLMNTEAFFGQGTRLTVV.

The chain couples TRBV15 to TRBJ1-1, with D hard to call. This CDR3 has 13 residues. Germline V gives CDR1 LNHNV, CDR2 YYDKDF (reference sequence). V gave up 10 bases and J gave up 1 base, with 13 bases separating them. In DNA form, the CDR3 reads TGTGCCATCTCGCAACAGCAGAACACTGAAGCTTTCTTT. This codes for CAISQQQNTEAFF.

The genes are TRBV5-5 and TRBJ2-1, with D possibly being TRBD1 (6 bases). Trimming cost V 1 base and J 6 bases, with 11 bases left between them. The length of the CDR3 is 14 residues. Germline CDR1 reads SGHKS; CDR2 reads YYEKEE (reference sequence). CDR3 sequence (DNA): TGTGCCAGCAGCTTGTTGGGGGCGAGCAATGAGCAGTTCTTC. It specifies CASSLLGASNEQFF.

The rearrangement uses TRBV12-2 and TRBJ1-2; the D call of TRBD1 is as the table states it, not checked on the DNA. TRBV12-2 is a known pseudogene. The CDR3 contains 18 residues. The CDR3 sequence: CASRFQRRPGQDNYGYTF. Written as DNA, the CDR3 is TGTGCAAGTCGCTTTCAACGGCGTCCGGGACAGGATAACTATGGCTACACCTTC.

The CDR3 sequence: CASSLGRASPAYDTQYF. CDR3 nucleotide sequence: TGTGCCAGCAGCCTCGGGAGGGCTTCTCCCGCATATGATACGCAGTATTTT. This rearrangement joins TRBV5-4 to TRBJ2-3; 8 nucleotides align to TRBD2. Germline V CDR1 and CDR2: SGHNT, YYREEE (reference sequence). The CDR3 covers 17 residues. Trimming took 4 bases from V and 6 from J; bases not matched to a gene: 16.

The chain links TRBV7-9 to TRBJ2-7, with 7 bases aligning to TRBD1. This CDR3 comprises 19 residues. From germline, CDR1 is SEHNR and CDR2 FQNEAQ (reference sequence). J was trimmed by 3 bases and V by 5 bases; bases with no gene match: 22. CDR3 region: CASSGDPRLRGLKGYEQYF. The CDR3 nucleotides are TGTGCCAGCAGCGGAGACCCCAGGTTAAGGGGGCTTAAGGGCTACGAGCAGTACTTC.